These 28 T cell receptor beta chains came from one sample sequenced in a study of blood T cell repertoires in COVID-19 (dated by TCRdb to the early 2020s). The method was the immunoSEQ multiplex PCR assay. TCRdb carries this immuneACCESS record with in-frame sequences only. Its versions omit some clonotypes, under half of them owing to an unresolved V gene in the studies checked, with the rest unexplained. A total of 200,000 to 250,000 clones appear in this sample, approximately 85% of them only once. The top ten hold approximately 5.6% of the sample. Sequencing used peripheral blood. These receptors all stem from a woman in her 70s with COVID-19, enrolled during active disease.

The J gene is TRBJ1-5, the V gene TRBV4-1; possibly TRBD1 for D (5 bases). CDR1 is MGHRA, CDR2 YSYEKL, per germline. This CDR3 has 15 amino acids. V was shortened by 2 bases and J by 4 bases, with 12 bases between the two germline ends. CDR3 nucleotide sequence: TGCGCCAGCAGCCAAAGGGAGGGGTTTAATCAGCCCCAGCATTTT. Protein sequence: CASSQREGFNQPQHF.

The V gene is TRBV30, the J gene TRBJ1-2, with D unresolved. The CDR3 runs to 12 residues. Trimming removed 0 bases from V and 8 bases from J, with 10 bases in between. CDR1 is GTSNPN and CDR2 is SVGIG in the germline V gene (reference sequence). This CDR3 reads CAWSVRGDGYTF. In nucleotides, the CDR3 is TGTGCCTGGAGTGTACGGGGTGACGGCTACACCTTC.

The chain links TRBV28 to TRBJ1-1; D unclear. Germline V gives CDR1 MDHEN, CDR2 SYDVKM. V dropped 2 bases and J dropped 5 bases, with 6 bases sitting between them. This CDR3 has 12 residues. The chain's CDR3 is CASSLLFTEAFF. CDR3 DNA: TGTGCCAGCAGTTTACTTTTTACTGAAGCTTTCTTT.

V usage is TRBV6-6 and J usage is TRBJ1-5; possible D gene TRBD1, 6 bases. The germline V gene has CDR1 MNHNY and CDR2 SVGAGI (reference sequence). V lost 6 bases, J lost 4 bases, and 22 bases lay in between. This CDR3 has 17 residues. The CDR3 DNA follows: TGTGCCAGCAGCCGAGCGGCCACAGGGAGAACTAATCAGCCCCAGCATTTT. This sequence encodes CASSRAATGRTNQPQHF.

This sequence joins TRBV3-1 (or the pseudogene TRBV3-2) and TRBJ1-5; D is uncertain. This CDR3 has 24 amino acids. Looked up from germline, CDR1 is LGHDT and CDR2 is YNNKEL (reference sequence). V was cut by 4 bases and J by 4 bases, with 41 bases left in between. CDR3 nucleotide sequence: TGTGCCAGCAGCCCTGGCCGGGGAGCCTTCGACCCGGCCCGGGGTGTCGAGTCAAATCAGCCCCAGCATTTT. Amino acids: CASSPGRGAFDPARGVESNQPQHF.

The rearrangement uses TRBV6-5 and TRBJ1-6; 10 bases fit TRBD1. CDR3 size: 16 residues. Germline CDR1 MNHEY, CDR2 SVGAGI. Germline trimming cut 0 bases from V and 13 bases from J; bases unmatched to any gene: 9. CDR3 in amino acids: CASSYSRGTGDFPLHF. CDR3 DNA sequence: TGTGCCAGCAGTTACTCGAGGGGGACAGGGGATTTTCCCCTCCACTTT.

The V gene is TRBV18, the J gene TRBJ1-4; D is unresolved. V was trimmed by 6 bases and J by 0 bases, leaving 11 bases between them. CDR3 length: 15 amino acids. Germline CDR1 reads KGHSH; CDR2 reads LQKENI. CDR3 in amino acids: CASSPYGPTNEKLFF. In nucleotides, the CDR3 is TGTGCCAGCTCTCCCTATGGGCCAACTAATGAAAAACTGTTTTTT.

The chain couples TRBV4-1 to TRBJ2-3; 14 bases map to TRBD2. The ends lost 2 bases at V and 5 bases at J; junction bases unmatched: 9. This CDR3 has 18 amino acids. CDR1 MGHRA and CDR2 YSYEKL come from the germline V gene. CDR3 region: CASSQSGTSGSSGDTQYF. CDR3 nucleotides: TGCGCCAGCAGCCAATCTGGGACTAGCGGGAGTTCGGGAGATACGCAGTATTTT.

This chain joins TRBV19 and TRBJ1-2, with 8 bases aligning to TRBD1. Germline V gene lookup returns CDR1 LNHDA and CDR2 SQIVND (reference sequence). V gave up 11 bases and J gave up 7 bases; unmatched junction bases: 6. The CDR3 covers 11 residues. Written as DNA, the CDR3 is TGTGCCGGACAGGGAAGGGGTGGCTACACCTTC. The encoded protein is CAGQGRGGYTF.

The CDR3 protein is CASKINSGANVLTF. CDR3 DNA: TGTGCCAGCAAAATTAACTCTGGGGCCAACGTCCTGACTTTC. The rearrangement uses TRBV7-8 and TRBJ2-6, with D uncertain. The germline V gene has CDR1 SGHVS and CDR2 FQNEAQ. V was shortened by 7 bases and J by 0 bases, with 7 bases between the two germline ends. CDR3 length equals 14 residues.

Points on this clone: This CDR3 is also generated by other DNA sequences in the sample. The CDR3 reads CSVDPSTDTQYF. In nucleotides, the CDR3 is TGCAGCGTTGACCCTAGCACAGATACGCAGTATTTT. V usage is TRBV29-1 and J usage is TRBJ2-3, with D unclear. This CDR3 region has 12 residues. CDR1 SQVTM and CDR2 ANQGSEA come from the germline V gene. V was cut by 3 bases and J by 0 bases, with 4 bases left in between.

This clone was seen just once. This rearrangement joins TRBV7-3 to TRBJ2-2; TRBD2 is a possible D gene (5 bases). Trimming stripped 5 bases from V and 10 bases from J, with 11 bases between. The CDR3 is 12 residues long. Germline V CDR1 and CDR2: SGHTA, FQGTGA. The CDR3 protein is CASSTSGVELFF. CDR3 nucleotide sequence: TGTGCCAGCAGCACCAGCGGTGTGGAGCTGTTTTTT.

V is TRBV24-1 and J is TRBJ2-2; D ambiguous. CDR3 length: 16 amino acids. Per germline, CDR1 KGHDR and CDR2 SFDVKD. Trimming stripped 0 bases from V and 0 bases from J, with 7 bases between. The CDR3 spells CATSDLRGANTGELFF. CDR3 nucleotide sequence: TGTGCCACCAGTGATTTGCGCGGAGCGAACACCGGGGAGCTGTTTTTT.

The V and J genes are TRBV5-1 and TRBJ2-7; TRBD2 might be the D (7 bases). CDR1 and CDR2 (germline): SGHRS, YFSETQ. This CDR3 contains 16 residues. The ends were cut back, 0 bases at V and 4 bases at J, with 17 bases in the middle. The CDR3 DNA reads TGCGCCAGCAGCTTGGAGGGGGGGACTACCTTATACGAGCAGTACTTC. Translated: CASSLEGGTTLYEQYF.

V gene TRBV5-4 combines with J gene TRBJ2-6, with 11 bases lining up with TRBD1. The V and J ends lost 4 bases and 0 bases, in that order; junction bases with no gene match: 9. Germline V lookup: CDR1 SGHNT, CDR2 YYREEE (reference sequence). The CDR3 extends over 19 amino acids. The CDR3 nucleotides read TGTGCCAGCAGCCCTGGGACAGGGGGATTAGGCTCTGGGGCCAACGTCCTGACTTTC. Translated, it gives CASSPGTGGLGSGANVLTF.

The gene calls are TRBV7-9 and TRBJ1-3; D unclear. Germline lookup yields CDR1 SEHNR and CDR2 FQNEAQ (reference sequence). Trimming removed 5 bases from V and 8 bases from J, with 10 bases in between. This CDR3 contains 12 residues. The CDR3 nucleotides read TGTGCCAGCAGCCTCTCCGGGGACACCATATATTTT. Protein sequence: CASSLSGDTIYF.

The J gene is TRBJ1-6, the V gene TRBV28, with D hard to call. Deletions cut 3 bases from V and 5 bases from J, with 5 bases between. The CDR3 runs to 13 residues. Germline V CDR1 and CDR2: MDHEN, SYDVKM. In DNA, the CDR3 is TGTGCCAGCAGTTTTTCAAATAATTCACCCCTCCACTTT. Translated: CASSFSNNSPLHF.

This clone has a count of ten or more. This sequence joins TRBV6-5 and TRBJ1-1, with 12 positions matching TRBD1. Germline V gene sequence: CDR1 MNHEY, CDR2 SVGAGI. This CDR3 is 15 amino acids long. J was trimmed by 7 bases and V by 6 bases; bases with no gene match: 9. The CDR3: CASRTLGQGAGEAFF. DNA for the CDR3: TGTGCCAGCAGGACGCTGGGACAGGGGGCGGGTGAAGCTTTCTTT.

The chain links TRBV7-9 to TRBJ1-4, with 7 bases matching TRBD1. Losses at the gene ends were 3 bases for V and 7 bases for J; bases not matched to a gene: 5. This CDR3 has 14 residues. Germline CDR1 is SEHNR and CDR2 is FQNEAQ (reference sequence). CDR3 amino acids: CASSFTGVAEKLFF. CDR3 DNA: TGTGCCAGCAGCTTCACAGGGGTGGCTGAAAAACTGTTTTTT.

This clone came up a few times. The CDR3: CASSITGNNQPQHF. In DNA, the CDR3 is TGTGCCAGTAGTATAACAGGGAACAATCAGCCCCAGCATTTT. This chain links TRBV19 with TRBJ1-5; TRBD1 is a possible D gene (6 bases). The CDR3 runs to 14 residues. The germline V gene has CDR1 LNHDA and CDR2 SQIVND (reference sequence). V dropped 2 bases and J dropped 3 bases, with 8 bases sitting between them.

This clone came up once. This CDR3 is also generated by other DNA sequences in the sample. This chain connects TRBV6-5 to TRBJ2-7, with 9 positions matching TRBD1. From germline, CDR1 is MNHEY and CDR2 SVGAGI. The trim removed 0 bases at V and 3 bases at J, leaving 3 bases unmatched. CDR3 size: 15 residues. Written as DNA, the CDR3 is TGTGCCAGCAGTTACTCACGGGACAGGGTCTACGAGCAGTACTTC. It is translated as CASSYSRDRVYEQYF.

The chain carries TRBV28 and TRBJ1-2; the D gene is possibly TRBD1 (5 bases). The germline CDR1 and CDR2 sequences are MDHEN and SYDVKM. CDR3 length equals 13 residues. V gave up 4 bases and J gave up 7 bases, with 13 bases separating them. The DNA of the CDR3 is TGTGCCAGCAGTTCCACAGGAAGTGGTGGCTACACCTTC. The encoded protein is CASSSTGSGGYTF.

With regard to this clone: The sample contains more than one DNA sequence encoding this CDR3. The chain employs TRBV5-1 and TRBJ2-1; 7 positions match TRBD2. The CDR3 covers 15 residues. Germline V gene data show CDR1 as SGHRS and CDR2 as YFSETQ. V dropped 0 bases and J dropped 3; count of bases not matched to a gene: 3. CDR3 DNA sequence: TGCGCCAGCAGCTTGGAGGGCGGGAGCTACAATGAGCAGTTCTTC. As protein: CASSLEGGSYNEQFF.

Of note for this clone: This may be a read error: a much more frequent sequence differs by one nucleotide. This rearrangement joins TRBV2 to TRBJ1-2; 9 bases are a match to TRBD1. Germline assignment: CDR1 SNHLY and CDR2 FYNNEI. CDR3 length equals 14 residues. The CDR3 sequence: CASSEGTGAYGYIF. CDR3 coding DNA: TGTGCCAGCAGTGAAGGGACAGGGGCCTATGGCTACATCTTC.

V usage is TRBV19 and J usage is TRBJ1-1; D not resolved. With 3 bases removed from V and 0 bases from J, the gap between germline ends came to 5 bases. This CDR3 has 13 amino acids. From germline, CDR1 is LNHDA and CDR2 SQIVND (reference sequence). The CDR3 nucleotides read TGTGCCAGTAGTATCTATATGAACACTGAAGCTTTCTTT. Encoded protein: CASSIYMNTEAFF.

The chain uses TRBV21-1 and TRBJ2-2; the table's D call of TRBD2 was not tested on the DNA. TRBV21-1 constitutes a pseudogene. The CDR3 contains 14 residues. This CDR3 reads CASTQRRGTGELFF. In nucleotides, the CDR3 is TGTGCCAGCACCCAAAGGCGGGGAACCGGGGAGCTGTTTTTT.

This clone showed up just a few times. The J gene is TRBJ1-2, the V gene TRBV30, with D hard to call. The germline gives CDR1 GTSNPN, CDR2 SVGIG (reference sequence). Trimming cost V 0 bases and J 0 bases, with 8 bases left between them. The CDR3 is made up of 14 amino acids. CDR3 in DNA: TGTGCCTGGAGTGTTGAGCTAGCTAACTATGGCTACACCTTC. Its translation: CAWSVELANYGYTF.

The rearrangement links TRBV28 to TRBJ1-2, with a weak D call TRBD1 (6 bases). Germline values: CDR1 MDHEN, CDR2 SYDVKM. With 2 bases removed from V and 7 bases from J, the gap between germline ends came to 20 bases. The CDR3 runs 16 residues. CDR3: CASSLQHPGEGSGYTF. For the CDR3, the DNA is TGTGCCAGCAGTTTACAACACCCAGGGGAAGGTTCTGGCTACACCTTC.